The 10 T cell receptor beta chains below were found in one sample sequenced in a study of response to subunit inactivated influenza vaccine. TCRdb reprocessed the RT-PCR reads with MiXCR, giving one entry per CDR3 protein. The table has roughly 500,000 distinct CDR3 sequences, around 25% seen once. This material consisted of CD4+ T cells sorted from PBMCs, taken more than 4 days after vaccination. These receptor sequences come from a middle-aged man who received an inactivated influenza vaccine.

The gene calls are TRBV3-1 and TRBJ2-7; 10 nucleotides line up with TRBD1. After removal of 4 bases from V and 7 bases from J, the junction contained 13 bases not matched to a gene. The CDR3 loop spans 16 amino acids. The germline V gene has CDR1 LGHDT and CDR2 YNNKEL (reference sequence). The CDR3 loop is CASSPPRQGATREQYF. CDR3 DNA: TGTGCCAGCAGCCCCCCGCGACAGGGGGCGACAAGGGAGCAGTACTTC.

This clonotype has a handful of counts. The chain's CDR3 is CATSRGTGHGNEQFF. The CDR3 DNA sequence: TGTGCCACCAGCAGGGGGACAGGCCATGGGAATGAGCAGTTCTTC. The rearrangement joins TRBV15 to TRBJ2-1; TRBD1 matches at 8 bases. The CDR3 has 15 amino acids. V trimming: 3 bases; J trimming: 7 bases; junction bases outside the gene matches: 8. Looked up from germline, CDR1 is LNHNV and CDR2 is YYDKDF (reference sequence).

This clonotype was observed a few times. V gene TRBV5-1 combines with J gene TRBJ2-7, with TRBD2 matching over 10 bases. Germline V gene data show CDR1 as SGHRS and CDR2 as YFSETQ. CDR3 size: 15 residues. The V segment lost 4 bases and the J segment 2 bases; nucleotides outside the gene matches: 6. CDR3 in amino acids: CASSPGLAATYEQYF. CDR3 DNA: TGCGCCAGCAGCCCCGGACTAGCGGCGACCTACGAGCAGTACTTC.

This clonotype appeared a few times. The chain joins TRBV7-2 to TRBJ2-7; D perhaps matches TRBD1 (5 bases). The CDR3 extends over 14 amino acids. Germline V gene sequence: CDR1 SGHTA, CDR2 FQGNSA. Trimming stripped 3 bases from V and 2 bases from J, with 11 bases between. The CDR3 spells CASSLKGSTYEQYF. The CDR3 DNA reads TGTGCCAGCAGCTTGAAGGGGTCCACCTACGAGCAGTACTTC.

This chain joins TRBV12-3 or TRBV12-4 and TRBJ2-7; D not resolved. The CDR3 spans 13 residues. V shed 2 bases and J shed 2 bases, with 7 bases lying between them. The CDR3 DNA is TGTGCCAGCAGTTTAAGCAGACCCTACGAGCAGTACTTC. Amino acid sequence: CASSLSRPYEQYF.

This chain connects TRBV18 to TRBJ2-1; possible D gene TRBD2, 5 bases. The V gene lost 1 base and the J gene lost 6 bases, with 13 bases spanning the gap. CDR3 length: 15 residues. The germline V gene has CDR1 KGHSH and CDR2 LQKENI. In nucleotides, the CDR3 is TGTGCCAGCTCACCACAGAGGGTTCCCGTCAATGAGCAGTTCTTC. Residues: CASSPQRVPVNEQFF.

A remark on this clonotype: At one boundary the junction diverges from the germline segment, which might be a read error. V is TRBV28 and J is TRBJ2-5, with a possible D match to TRBD1 (5 bases). The CDR3 consists of 16 residues. CDR1 and CDR2 (germline): MDHEN, SYDVKM. CDR3 amino acids: CASSSQRQGPQGTQYF. The CDR3, as DNA: TGTGCCAGCAGTTCCCAAAGGCAGGGCCCCCAAGGGACCCAGTACTTC.

This rearrangement joins TRBV29-1 to TRBJ2-7; D unclear. CDR1 SQVTM and CDR2 ANQGSEA come from the germline V gene. V was trimmed by 1 base and J by 0 bases, leaving 7 bases between them. This CDR3 has 13 residues. CDR3: CSVEGSSSYEQYF. The CDR3 nucleotides read TGCAGCGTTGAAGGCAGTAGCTCCTACGAGCAGTACTTC.

V usage is TRBV4-3 and J usage is TRBJ1-4; D is undetermined. V was clipped by 2 bases and J by 3 bases, with 10 bases between them. Germline V lookup: CDR1 LGHNA, CDR2 YSLEER. CDR3 length: 15 residues. CDR3 sequence: CASSQKMLANEKLFF. CDR3 DNA sequence: TGCGCCAGCAGCCAAAAGATGTTGGCTAATGAAAAACTGTTTTTT.

This clonotype has more than one count but fewer than ten. This chain joins TRBV7-9 and TRBJ1-6; tentative D call: TRBD1 (5 bases). There are 15 residues in the CDR3. Per germline, CDR1 SEHNR and CDR2 FQNEAQ (reference sequence). V was clipped by 4 bases and J by 10 bases, with 17 bases between them. As DNA, the CDR3 is TGTGCCAGCAGCTCCTTCTCATCAGAGGGGTCACCCCTCCACTTT. This encodes CASSSFSSEGSPLHF.